This TCR beta chain was sequenced during a study of T-cell reconstitution after alpha-beta-depleted transplantation in children. Study-level points and caveats: Approximately two months post-transplant, alpha-beta T cells reportedly originated from several hundred expanded graft clones. A year post-transplant, T-cell counts and diversity derived mostly from newly produced T cells. Some patients owed their high day-60 TCRbeta diversity to surviving recipient T cells and thymic progenitors.

This clonotype has just a few counts. What it binds is not known. The TCRbeta library incorporated unique molecular identifiers. TCRdb fed the PCR reads into MiXCR, producing one record per CDR3 protein. The sample records approximately 110,000 distinct CDR3 sequences, roughly 24% being singletons. The CDR3 length is 15 residues. Germline trimming cut 0 bases from V and 4 bases from J; bases unmatched to any gene: 7. The germline V gene encodes CDR1 DFQATT and CDR2 SNEGSKA (reference sequence). The chain couples TRBV20-1 to TRBJ2-7, with TRBD2 identical over 9 bases. Sequencing used PBMCs, mostly from graft donor cells, obtained 180 days after TCRalphabeta/CD19-depleted stem cell transplant. The receptor comes from a male patient aged 2-15 years who had a stem cell transplant for chronic granulomatous disease, so the T cells may come from the graft donor. Written as DNA, the CDR3 is TGCAGTGCTAGAGATGGGGCTAGCGGGACATACGAGCAGTACTTC. Translation gives CSARDGASGTYEQYF.